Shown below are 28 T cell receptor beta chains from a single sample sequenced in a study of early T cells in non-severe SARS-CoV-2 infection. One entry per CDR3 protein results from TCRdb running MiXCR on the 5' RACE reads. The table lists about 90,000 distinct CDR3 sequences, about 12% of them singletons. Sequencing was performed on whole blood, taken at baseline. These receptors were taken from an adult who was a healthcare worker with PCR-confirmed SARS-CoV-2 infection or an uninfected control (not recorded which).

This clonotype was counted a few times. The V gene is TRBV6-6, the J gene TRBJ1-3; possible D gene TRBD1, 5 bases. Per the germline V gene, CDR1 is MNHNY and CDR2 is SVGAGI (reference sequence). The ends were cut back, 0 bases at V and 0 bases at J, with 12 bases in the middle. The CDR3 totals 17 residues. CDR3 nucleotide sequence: TGTGCCAGCAGTTACTCGACAGTAACTGGCTCTGGAAACACCATATATTTT. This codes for CASSYSTVTGSGNTIYF.

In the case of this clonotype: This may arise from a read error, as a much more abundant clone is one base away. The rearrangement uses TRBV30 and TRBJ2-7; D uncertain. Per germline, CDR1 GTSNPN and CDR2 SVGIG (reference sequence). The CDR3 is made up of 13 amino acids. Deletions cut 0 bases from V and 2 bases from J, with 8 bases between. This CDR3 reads CAWSVLGTYEQYF. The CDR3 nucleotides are TGTGCCTGGAGTGTACTGGGGACCTACGAGCAGTACTTC.

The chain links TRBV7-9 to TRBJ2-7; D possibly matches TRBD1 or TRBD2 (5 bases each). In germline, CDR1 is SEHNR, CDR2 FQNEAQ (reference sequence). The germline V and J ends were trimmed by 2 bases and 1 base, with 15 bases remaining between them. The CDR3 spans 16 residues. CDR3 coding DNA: TGTGCCAGCAGCTTATATCCGGGGCTCGCATCCTACGAGCAGTACTTC. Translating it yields CASSLYPGLASYEQYF. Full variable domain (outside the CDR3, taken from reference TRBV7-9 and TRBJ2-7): DTGVSQNPRHKITKRGQNVTFRCDPISEHNRLYWYRQTLGQGPEFLTYFQNEAQLEKSRLLSDRFSAERPKGSFSTLEIQRTEQGDSAMYLCASSLYPGLASYEQYFGPGTRLTVT.

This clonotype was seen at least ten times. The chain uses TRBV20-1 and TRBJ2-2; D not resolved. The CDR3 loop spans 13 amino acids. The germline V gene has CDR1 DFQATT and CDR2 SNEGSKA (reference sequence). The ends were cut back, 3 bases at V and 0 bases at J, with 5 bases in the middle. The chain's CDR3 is CSASPSNTGELFF. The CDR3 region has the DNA TGCAGTGCTAGCCCCTCGAACACCGGGGAGCTGTTTTTT.

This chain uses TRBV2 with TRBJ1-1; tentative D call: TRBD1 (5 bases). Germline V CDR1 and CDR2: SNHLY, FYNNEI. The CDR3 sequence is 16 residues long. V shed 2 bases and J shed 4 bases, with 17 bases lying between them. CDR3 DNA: TGTGCCAGCAGTGAACTTATGACCACTGGGGCCACTGAAGCTTTCTTT. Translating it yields CASSELMTTGATEAFF.

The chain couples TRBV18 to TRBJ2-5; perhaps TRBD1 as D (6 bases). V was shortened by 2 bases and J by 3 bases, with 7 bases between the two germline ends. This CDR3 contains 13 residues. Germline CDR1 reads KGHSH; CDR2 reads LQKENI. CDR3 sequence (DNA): TGTGCCAGCTCACCAAGGGACAAAGAGACCCAGTACTTC. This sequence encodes CASSPRDKETQYF. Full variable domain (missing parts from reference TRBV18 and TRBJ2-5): NAGVMQNPRHLVRRRGQEARLRCSPMKGHSHVYWYRQLPEEGLKFMVYLQKENIIDESGMPKERFSAEFPKEGPSILRIQQVVRGDSAAYFCASSPRDKETQYFGPGTRLLVL.

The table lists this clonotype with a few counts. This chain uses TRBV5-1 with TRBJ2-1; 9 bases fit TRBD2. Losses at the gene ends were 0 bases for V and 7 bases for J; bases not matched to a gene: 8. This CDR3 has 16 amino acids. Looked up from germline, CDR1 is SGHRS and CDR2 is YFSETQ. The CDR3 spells CASSLEEGLALNEQFF. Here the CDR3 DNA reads TGCGCCAGCAGCTTGGAGGAGGGACTAGCCCTTAATGAGCAGTTCTTC.

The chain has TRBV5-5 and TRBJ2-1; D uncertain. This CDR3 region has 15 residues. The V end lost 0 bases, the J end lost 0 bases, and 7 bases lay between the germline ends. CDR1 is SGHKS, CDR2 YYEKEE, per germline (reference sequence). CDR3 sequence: CASSLASDSYNEQFF. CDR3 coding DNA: TGTGCCAGCAGCTTGGCCTCAGACTCCTACAATGAGCAGTTCTTC.

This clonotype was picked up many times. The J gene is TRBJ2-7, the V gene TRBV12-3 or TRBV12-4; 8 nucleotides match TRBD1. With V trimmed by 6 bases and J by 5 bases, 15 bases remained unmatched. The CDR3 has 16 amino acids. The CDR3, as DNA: TGTGCCAGCAGCAAGGCCCGACAGGGGAACCGAGACGAGCAGTACTTC. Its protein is CASSKARQGNRDEQYF.

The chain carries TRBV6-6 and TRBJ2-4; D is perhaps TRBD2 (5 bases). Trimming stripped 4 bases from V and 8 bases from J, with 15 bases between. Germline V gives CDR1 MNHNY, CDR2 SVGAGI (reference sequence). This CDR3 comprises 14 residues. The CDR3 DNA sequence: TGTGCCAGCAGTTTCACGGGGTATGGGGACATTCAGTACTTC. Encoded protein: CASSFTGYGDIQYF.

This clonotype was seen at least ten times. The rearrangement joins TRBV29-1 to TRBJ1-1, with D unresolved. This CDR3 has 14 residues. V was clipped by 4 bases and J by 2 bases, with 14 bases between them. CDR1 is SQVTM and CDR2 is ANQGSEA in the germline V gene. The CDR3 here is CSVGSAGKNTEAFF. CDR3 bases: TGCAGCGTTGGGAGCGCGGGTAAAAACACTGAAGCTTTCTTT.

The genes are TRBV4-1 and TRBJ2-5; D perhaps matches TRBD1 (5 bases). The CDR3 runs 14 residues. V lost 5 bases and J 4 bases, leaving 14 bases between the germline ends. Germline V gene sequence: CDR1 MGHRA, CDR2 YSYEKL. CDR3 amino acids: CASSYTLGRETQYF. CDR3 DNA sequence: TGCGCCAGCAGCTATACCCTGGGGCGAGAGACCCAGTACTTC.

In DNA form, the CDR3 reads TGTGCCAGCAGCTTAGAAGAGGGGCTGGGCTACACCTTC. As protein: CASSLEEGLGYTF. The chain employs TRBV7-3 and TRBJ1-2; possibly TRBD1 for D (5 bases). Trimming pared 2 bases from V and 8 bases from J, leaving 12 bases between. The CDR3 is made up of 13 amino acids. Germline V gives CDR1 SGHTA, CDR2 FQGTGA.

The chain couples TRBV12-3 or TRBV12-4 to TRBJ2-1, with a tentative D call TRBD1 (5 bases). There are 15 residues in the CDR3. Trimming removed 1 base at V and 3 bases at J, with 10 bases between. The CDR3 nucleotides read TGTGCCAGCAGTTTAGTGCGACAGCGCTACAATGAGCAGTTCTTC. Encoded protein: CASSLVRQRYNEQFF.

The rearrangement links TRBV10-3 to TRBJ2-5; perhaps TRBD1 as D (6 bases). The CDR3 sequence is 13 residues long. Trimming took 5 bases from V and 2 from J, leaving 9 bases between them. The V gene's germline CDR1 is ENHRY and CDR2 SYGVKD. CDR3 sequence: CAISRTVQETQYF. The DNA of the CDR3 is TGTGCCATCAGTAGGACAGTTCAAGAGACCCAGTACTTC.

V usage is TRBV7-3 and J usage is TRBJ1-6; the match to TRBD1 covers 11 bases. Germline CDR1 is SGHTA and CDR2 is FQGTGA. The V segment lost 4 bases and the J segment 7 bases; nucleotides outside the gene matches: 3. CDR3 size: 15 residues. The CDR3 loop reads CASSSGQGANSPLHF. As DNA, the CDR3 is TGTGCCAGCAGCTCTGGACAGGGGGCGAATTCACCCCTCCACTTT.

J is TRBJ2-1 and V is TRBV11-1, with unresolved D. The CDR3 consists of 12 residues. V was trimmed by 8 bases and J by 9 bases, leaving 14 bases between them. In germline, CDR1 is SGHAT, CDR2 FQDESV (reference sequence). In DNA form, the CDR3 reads TGTGCCAGCTCATCCCGGACCGGTGAGCAGTTCTTC. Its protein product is CASSSRTGEQFF. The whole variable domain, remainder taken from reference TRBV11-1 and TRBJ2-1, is EAEVAQSPRYKITEKSQAVAFWCDPISGHATLYWYRQILGQGPELLVQFQDESVVDDSQLPKDRFSAERLKGVDSTLKIQPAELGDSAMYLCASSSRTGEQFFGPGTRLTVL.

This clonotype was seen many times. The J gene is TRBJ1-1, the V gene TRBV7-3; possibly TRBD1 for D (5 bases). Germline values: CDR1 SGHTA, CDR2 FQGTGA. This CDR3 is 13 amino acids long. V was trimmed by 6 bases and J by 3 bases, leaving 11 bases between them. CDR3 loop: CASSRDSYTEAFF. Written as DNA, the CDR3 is TGTGCCAGCAGTCGAGACAGCTACACTGAAGCTTTCTTT.

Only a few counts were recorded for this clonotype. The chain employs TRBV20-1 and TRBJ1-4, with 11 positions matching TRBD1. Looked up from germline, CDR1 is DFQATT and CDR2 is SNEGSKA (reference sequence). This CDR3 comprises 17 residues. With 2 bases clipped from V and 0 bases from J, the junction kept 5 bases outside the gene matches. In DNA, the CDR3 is TGCAGTGCTAGAAGGGACAGGGGGGACCCAACTAATGAAAAACTGTTTTTT. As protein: CSARRDRGDPTNEKLFF.

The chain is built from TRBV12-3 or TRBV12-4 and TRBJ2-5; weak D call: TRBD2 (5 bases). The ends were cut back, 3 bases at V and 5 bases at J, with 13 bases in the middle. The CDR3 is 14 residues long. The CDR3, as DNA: TGTGCCAGCAGTTTGGGCCCAGCGGTGGAGACCCAGTACTTC. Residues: CASSLGPAVETQYF.

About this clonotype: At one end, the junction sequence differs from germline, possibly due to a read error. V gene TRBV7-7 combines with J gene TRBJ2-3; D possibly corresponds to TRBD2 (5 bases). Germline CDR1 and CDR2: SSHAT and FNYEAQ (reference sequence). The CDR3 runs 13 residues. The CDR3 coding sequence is TGTGCTAGCAGCTTGGACTCTTGGGATACGCAGTATTTT. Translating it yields CASSLDSWDTQYF.

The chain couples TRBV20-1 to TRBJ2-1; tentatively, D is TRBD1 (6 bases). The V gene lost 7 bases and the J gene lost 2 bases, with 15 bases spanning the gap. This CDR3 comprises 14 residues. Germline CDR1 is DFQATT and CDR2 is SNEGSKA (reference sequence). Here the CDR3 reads CSGGPRTAYNEQFF. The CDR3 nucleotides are TGCAGTGGTGGTCCTCGGACAGCCTACAATGAGCAGTTCTTC.

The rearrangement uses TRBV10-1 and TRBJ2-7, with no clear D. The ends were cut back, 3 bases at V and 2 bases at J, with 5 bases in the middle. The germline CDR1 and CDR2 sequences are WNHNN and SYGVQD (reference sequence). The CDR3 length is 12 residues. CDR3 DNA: TGCGCCAGCAGTGACACCCCCTACGAGCAGTACTTC. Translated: CASSDTPYEQYF.

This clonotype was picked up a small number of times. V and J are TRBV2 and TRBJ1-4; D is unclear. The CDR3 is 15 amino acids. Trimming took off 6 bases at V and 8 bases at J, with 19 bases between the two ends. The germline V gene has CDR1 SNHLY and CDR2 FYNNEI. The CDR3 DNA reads TGTGCCAGCAGGGATACCCTGGCGGTAGGGGAAAAACTGTTTTTT. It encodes CASRDTLAVGEKLFF. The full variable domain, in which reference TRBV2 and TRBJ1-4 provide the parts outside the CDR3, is EPEVTQTPSHQVTQMGQEVILRCVPISNHLYFYWYRQILGQKVEFLVSFYNNEISEKSEIFDDQFSVERPDGSNFTLKIRSTKLEDSAMYFCASRDTLAVGEKLFFGSGTQLSVL.

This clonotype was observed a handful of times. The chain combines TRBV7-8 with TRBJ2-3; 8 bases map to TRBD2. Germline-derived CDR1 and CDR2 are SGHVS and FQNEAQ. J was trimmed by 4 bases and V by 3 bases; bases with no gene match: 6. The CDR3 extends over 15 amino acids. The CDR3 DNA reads TGTGCCAGCAGCTTTCGGGCGGGGGGCTCAGATACGCAGTATTTT. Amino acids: CASSFRAGGSDTQYF. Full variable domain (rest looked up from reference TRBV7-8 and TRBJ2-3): GAGVSQSPRYKVAKRGQDVALRCDPISGHVSLFWYQQALGQGPEFLTYFQNEAQLDKSGLPSDRFFAERPEGSVSTLKIQRTQQEDSAVYLCASSFRAGGSDTQYFGPGTRLTVL.

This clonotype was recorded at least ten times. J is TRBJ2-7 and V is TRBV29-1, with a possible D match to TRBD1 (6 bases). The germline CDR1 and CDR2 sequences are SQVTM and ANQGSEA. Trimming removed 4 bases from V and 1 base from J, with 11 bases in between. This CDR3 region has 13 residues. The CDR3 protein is CSVALTGSYEQYF. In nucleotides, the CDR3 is TGCAGCGTTGCCCTTACAGGGTCCTACGAGCAGTACTTC.

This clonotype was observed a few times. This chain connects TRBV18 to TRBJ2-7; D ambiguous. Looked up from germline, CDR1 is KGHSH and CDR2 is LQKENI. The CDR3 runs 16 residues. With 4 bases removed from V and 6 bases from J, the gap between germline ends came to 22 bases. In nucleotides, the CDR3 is TGTGCCAGCTCACTGGGGTCCGGTGGACCCTTAGGCGAGCAGTACTTC. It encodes CASSLGSGGPLGEQYF.

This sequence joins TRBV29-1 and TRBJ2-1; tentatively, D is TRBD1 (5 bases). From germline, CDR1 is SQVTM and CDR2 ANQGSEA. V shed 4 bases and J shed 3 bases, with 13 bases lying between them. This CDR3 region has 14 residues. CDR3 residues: CSVARGDSYNEQFF. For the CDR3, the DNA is TGCAGCGTTGCCCGCGGTGACAGCTACAATGAGCAGTTCTTC.